Reported below is one T cell receptor (beta chain). Antigen: not known. Assay used: immunoSEQ multiplex PCR; TCRdb lists only in-frame clones, some missing. This sample has some 90,000 clones, with approximately 96% found just once. The donors were part of the roughly 120-subject validation cohort, which stood apart from the roughly 730-subject first cohort. The CDR3 loop spans 14 amino acids. V dropped 0 bases and J dropped 4 bases, with 11 bases sitting between them. Germline V lookup: CDR1 SGHDT, CDR2 YYEEEE. This entry is derived from a study of cytomegalovirus exposure and HLA in healthy donors. Turning to the study itself: A subsequent analysis stated that the roughly 130 validation repertoires were run on the same platform as the approximately 660 first-cohort repertoires.

Findings of the study overall: Rare sequences made up most TCRs, while some public TCRs were found in many donors.

This TCR was recovered from a young man in good health and CMV-seronegative. The chain carries TRBV5-6 and TRBJ2-7, with D possibly being TRBD1 (6 bases). Material: PBMCs. The DNA for the CDR3 is TGTGCCAGCAGCTTGGTCAGGGGTGGTTACGAGCAGTACTTC. Translation gives CASSLVRGGYEQYF.